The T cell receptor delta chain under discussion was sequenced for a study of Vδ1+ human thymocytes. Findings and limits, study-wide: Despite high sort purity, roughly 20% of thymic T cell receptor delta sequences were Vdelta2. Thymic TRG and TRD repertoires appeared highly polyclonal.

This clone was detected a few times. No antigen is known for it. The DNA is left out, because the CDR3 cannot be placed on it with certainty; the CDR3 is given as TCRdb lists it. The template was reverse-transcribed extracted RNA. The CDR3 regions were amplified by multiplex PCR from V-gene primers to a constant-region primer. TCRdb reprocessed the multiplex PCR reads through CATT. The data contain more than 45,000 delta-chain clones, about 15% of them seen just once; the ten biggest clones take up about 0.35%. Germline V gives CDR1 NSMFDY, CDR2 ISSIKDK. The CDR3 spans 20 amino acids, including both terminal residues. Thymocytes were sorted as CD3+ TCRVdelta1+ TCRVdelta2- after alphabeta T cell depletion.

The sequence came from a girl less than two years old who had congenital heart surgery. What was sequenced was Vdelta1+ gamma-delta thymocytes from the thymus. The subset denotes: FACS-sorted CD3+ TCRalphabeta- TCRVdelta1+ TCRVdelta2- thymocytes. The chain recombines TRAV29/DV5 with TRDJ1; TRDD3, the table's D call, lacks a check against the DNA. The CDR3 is CSVLLCSKNLGELYTDKLIF.